Listed here are 26 T cell receptor beta chains from one sample, sequenced in a study of tumor and adjacent non-tumor tissue in lung cancer. Three rounds of nested PCR, following a modified ARM-PCR protocol, produced the TCRbeta library. MiXCR, run by TCRdb on the multiplex PCR reads, gives a single entry per CDR3 protein. The sample carries tens of thousands of distinct CDR3 sequences, approximately 79% recorded once. RNA was extracted from bulk tissue without any cell sorting. The sequenced sample consisted of lung tumor tissue. The receptors come from a woman aged 45-65 years with non-small cell lung cancer.

Concerning this clonotype: The junction departs from germline at one end; a sequencing error may be responsible. V is TRBV11-2 and J is TRBJ2-6; D ambiguous. CDR1 SGHAT and CDR2 FQNNGV come from the germline V gene. This CDR3 is built from 14 residues. Here the CDR3 DNA reads TGTGCCAGCAGCTTTAACTATGAGGCCAACGTCATGACTTTC. Its translation: CASSFNYEANVMTF.

As for this clonotype: At one of its ends the junction is not consistent with the germline gene, which may arise from a read error. The chain couples TRBV20-1 to TRBJ1-1; 7 nucleotides line up with TRBD1. The CDR3 consists of 13 residues. Germline V gene data show CDR1 as DFQATT and CDR2 as SNEGSKA (reference sequence). CDR3 residues: CNASTGRGTEALF. CDR3 DNA sequence: TGCAATGCTTCGACAGGGAGGGGCACTGAAGCTCTCTTT.

This clonotype turned up a few times. The chain uses TRBV15 and TRBJ1-5; no firm D call. Germline V gene data show CDR1 as LNHNV and CDR2 as YYDKDF (reference sequence). V was pared by 3 bases and J by 1 base, with 19 bases between. The length of the CDR3 is 18 residues. CDR3 coding DNA: TGTGCCACCAGCAGGGATCACCCCACAAGGTGGAGCAATCAGCCCCAGCATTTT. Translating gives CATSRDHPTRWSNQPQHF.

The chain employs TRBV5-6 and TRBJ1-6, with 7 bases that match TRBD1. The CDR3 runs 16 residues. The germline gives CDR1 SGHDT, CDR2 YYEEEE. The J segment lost 10 bases and the V segment lost 5 bases, leaving 15 bases of the junction unmatched. CDR3 residues: CASSYSDRALRSPLHF. CDR3 bases: TGTGCCAGCAGTTACTCCGACAGGGCATTAAGATCACCCCTCCACTTT.

This chain connects TRBV5-1 to TRBJ1-1, with 7 nucleotides matching TRBD1. After removal of 5 bases from V and 4 bases from J, the junction contained 5 bases not matched to a gene. The germline V gene encodes CDR1 SGHRS and CDR2 YFSETQ. This CDR3 has 13 amino acids. The CDR3 DNA follows: TGCGCCAGCAGTTATACAGGGGTCACTGAAGCTTTCTTT. Its translation is CASSYTGVTEAFF.

Only one count was recorded for this clonotype. The genes are TRBV11-1 and TRBJ2-3, with TRBD1 matching over 9 bases. The length of the CDR3 is 13 residues. CDR1 is SGHAT, CDR2 FQDESV, per germline (reference sequence). V gave up 8 bases and J gave up 8 bases; unmatched junction bases: 8. This chain's CDR3 is CASGGTGIGTQYF. Here the CDR3 DNA reads TGTGCCAGCGGAGGGACAGGGATCGGTACGCAGTATTTT.

About this clonotype: Because the CDR3 is missing its conserved closing phenylalanine or tryptophan, this is likely a read error. The DNA is left out, because the CDR3 cannot be placed on it with certainty; the CDR3 is given as TCRdb lists it. V is TRBV11-2 and J is TRBJ2-1; the tabulated D call, TRBD2, remains unverified against the DNA. Germline assignment: CDR1 SGHAT and CDR2 FQNNGV. The CDR3 length is 12 residues, termini included. CDR3: CASSSTRDEKFY.

About this clonotype: At one boundary the junction diverges from the germline segment, which might be a read error. V gene TRBV24-1 combines with J gene TRBJ2-1; D is undetermined. The CDR3 loop spans 16 amino acids. Germline V gene sequence: CDR1 KGHDR, CDR2 SFDVKD. The CDR3 sequence: CATNKTSSRFHNEHFF. CDR3 bases: TGTGCCACCAATAAGACCAGCAGCAGATTCCACAATGAGCATTTCTTC.

This clonotype was seen at least ten times. This rearrangement joins TRBV28 to TRBJ2-3; D not resolved. Deletions cut 4 bases from V and 3 bases from J, with 14 bases between. This CDR3 has 15 amino acids. Germline V lookup: CDR1 MDHEN, CDR2 SYDVKM. The CDR3 loop is CASSSPPELTDTQYF. In DNA form, the CDR3 reads TGTGCCAGCAGTTCCCCCCCGGAACTTACAGATACGCAGTATTTT.

This clonotype rates as medium-sized. In DNA, the CDR3 is TGTGCCAGCAGCTTAGAACAACTCCAAGAGACCCAGTACTTC. Its translation is CASSLEQLQETQYF. The chain links TRBV11-2 to TRBJ2-5; D is ambiguous. Germline V gives CDR1 SGHAT, CDR2 FQNNGV. The length of the CDR3 is 14 residues. The V end lost 0 bases, the J end lost 1 base, and 6 bases lay between the germline ends. Looking up the rest from reference TRBV11-2 and TRBJ2-5 gives the full variable domain: EAGVAQSPRYKIIEKRQSVAFWCNPISGHATLYWYQQILGQGPKLLIQFQNNGVVDDSQLPKDRFSAERLKGVDSTLKIQPAKLEDSAVYLCASSLEQLQETQYFGPGTRLLVL.

A word on this clonotype: Compared with germline, one end of the junction differs, possibly owing to a read error. This rearrangement joins TRBV20-1 to TRBJ2-5; tentatively, D is TRBD1 (5 bases). CDR1 is DFQATT and CDR2 is SNEGSKA in the germline V gene (reference sequence). The CDR3 is 13 amino acids. CDR3: CNARQPLQVTQYF. The CDR3, as DNA: TGCAATGCTAGACAGCCTCTACAAGTGACCCAGTACTTC.

As concerns this clonotype: Here the CDR3 omits its conserved ending phenylalanine or tryptophan, so a read error is the likely source. The DNA is omitted, as the CDR3 cannot be located on it reliably, and the CDR3 follows TCRdb's listing. This chain links TRBV29-1 with TRBJ2-4. Germline values: CDR1 SQVTM, CDR2 ANQGSEA. The CDR3 region is 15 residues in length, termini included. CDR3 sequence reads: CSVLLGLGFVNIHYL.

As to this clonotype: An end of the junction does not agree with germline; a read error may underlie this. The chain is built from TRBV6-5 and TRBJ2-2, with 7 bases identical to TRBD1. The CDR3 loop spans 17 amino acids. CDR1 and CDR2 (germline): MNHEY, SVGAGI. CDR3 nucleotide sequence: TGTGCCAGCAGAACAATACTGGGGACAGAAAACACCGGGGAGCTGTTTTTC. Translation gives CASRTILGTENTGELFF.

On this clonotype: A read error is likely, as this CDR3 ends without the conserved phenylalanine or tryptophan. The chain recombines TRBV20-1 with TRBJ2-7, with D tentatively TRBD1 (5 bases). This CDR3 region has 13 residues. Looked up from germline, CDR1 is DFQATT and CDR2 is SNEGSKA (reference sequence). CDR3 loop: CSAREQASYKQYL. CDR3 bases: TGCAGTGCTAGAGAACAGGCTTCCTACAAGCAGTACTTA.

Worth noting for this clonotype: This may be a read error: a much more frequent sequence differs by one nucleotide. This chain links TRBV2 with TRBJ2-7; the match to TRBD1 covers 8 bases. Germline V CDR1 and CDR2: SNHLY, FYNNEI. Trimming took 6 bases from V and 10 from J; bases not matched to a gene: 14. This CDR3 has 14 residues. The CDR3: CASRITVTGVDQYF. Here the CDR3 DNA reads TGTGCCAGCAGGATAACCGTGACAGGGGTCGATCAGTACTTC.

This clonotype came up once. The germline gene is not matched at one end of the junction; a read error may be the cause. CDR3 DNA: TGCGCCAGCAACCAATCGACTAGCGGAGGCACAGATATGCAGTATTTT. Amino acids: CASNQSTSGGTDMQYF. V and J are TRBV4-1 and TRBJ2-3; TRBD2 matches at 9 bases. The V gene's germline CDR1 is MGHRA and CDR2 YSYEKL. There are 16 residues in the CDR3.

The table lists this clonotype with many counts. The chain employs TRBV7-2 and TRBJ2-1, with TRBD2 matching over 7 bases. Trimming removed 1 base from V and 7 bases from J; junction bases left unmatched: 16. This CDR3 spans 18 amino acids. In germline, CDR1 is SGHTA, CDR2 FQGNSA. The CDR3 is CASSLEVGAGVVVNEQFF. The CDR3 nucleotides read TGTGCCAGCAGCTTAGAGGTTGGGGCGGGAGTCGTTGTAAATGAGCAGTTCTTC. Combining the CDR3 with reference TRBV7-2 and TRBJ2-1 gives the whole variable domain GAGVSQSPSNKVTEKGKDVELRCDPISGHTALYWYRQSLGQGLEFLIYFQGNSAPDKSGLPSDRFSAERTGGSVSTLTIQRTQQEDSAVYLCASSLEVGAGVVVNEQFFGPGTRLTVL.

This clonotype was seen repeatedly, ten times or more. The V call is TRBV6-5, the J call TRBJ1-1; D uncertain. The V end was cut by 6 bases, the J end by 4 bases, with 15 bases between. The CDR3 length is 14 residues. Germline-derived CDR1 and CDR2 are MNHEY and SVGAGI. The CDR3 here is CASRNGNRPTEAFF. DNA for the CDR3: TGTGCCAGCAGAAACGGTAACAGACCCACTGAAGCTTTCTTT.

A remark on this clonotype: Germline is not matched at one junction end, which may reflect a read error. The J gene is TRBJ2-7, the V gene TRBV20-1, with 7 bases matching TRBD2. The CDR3 loop spans 14 amino acids. CDR1 is DFQATT, CDR2 SNEGSKA, per germline (reference sequence). The CDR3 here is CSARGERNSYKQYF. The DNA of the CDR3 is TGCAGTGCCCGGGGGGAGCGGAACTCCTACAAGCAGTATTTC.

In its sample, this clonotype was seen once. Germline is not matched at one junction end, which may reflect a read error. This chain connects TRBV11-2 to TRBJ2-7; perhaps TRBD2 as D (6 bases). The germline V gene has CDR1 SGHAT and CDR2 FQNNGV. The CDR3 extends over 17 amino acids. The CDR3 here is CAISLAAGRTEPYEQYF. DNA for the CDR3: TGTGCCATCAGCTTAGCCGCGGGACGCACTGAGCCCTACGAGCAGTACTTC.

The gene calls are TRBV6-1 and TRBJ2-1; the match to TRBD1 covers 8 bases. This CDR3 has 16 residues. J lost 6 bases, V lost 6 bases, and 13 bases had no gene match. Germline lookup yields CDR1 MNHNS and CDR2 SASEGT. The CDR3 nucleotides read TGTGCCAGCAGCGCTCCAGGGGGCAGAGAGACCAATGAGCAGTTCTTC. It yields the protein CASSAPGGRETNEQFF.

Concerning this clonotype itself: A read error may produce the germline difference seen at one junction end. The CDR3 DNA reads TGTGACAGCAGTTACTCGACCTACGTGCAGTACTTC. This sequence encodes CDSSYSTYVQYF. V and J are TRBV6-6 and TRBJ2-7; D remains ambiguous. The CDR3 has 12 residues. Germline values: CDR1 MNHNY, CDR2 SVGAGI (reference sequence).

Worth noting for this clonotype: One end of the junction fails to match germline, which may point to a read error. This chain connects TRBV4-1 to TRBJ1-5; D possibly corresponds to TRBD1 (5 bases). The germline CDR1 and CDR2 sequences are MGHRA and YSYEKL. The CDR3 has 16 amino acids. The DNA for the CDR3 is TGCGTCAGCAGCGCCCGACAAGGGGACGGCAATGAGCCCCAGCATTTT. Its translation is CVSSARQGDGNEPQHF.

In its sample, this clonotype was seen a few times. The V call is TRBV4-1, the J call TRBJ1-1, with D unresolved. This CDR3 region has 15 residues. From germline, CDR1 is MGHRA and CDR2 YSYEKL. CDR3 DNA: TGCGCTAACAGCCAACCGACTCTAATGAACACTGAAGCTTTCTTT. It encodes CANSQPTLMNTEAFF.

The chain is built from TRBV11-2 and TRBJ2-5; D is uncertain. The CDR3 spans 12 residues. CDR1 SGHAT and CDR2 FQNNGV come from the germline V gene. Trimming removed 4 bases at V and 4 bases at J, with 7 bases between. The CDR3 here is CASSSSGETQYF. In DNA, the CDR3 is TGTGCCAGCAGCTCGTCGGGAGAGACCCAGTACTTC.

Worth noting for this clonotype: A much larger clonotype is one base distant, so this may be a read error. V usage is TRBV12-3 or TRBV12-4 and J usage is TRBJ2-5, with D possibly TRBD2 on 5 matching bases. Deletions cut 2 bases from V and 7 bases from J, with 11 bases between. The CDR3 totals 13 residues. The CDR3 sequence: CASSLSPGWTQYF. Here the CDR3 DNA reads TGTGCCAGCAGTTTAAGTCCGGGATGGACCCAGTACTTC.